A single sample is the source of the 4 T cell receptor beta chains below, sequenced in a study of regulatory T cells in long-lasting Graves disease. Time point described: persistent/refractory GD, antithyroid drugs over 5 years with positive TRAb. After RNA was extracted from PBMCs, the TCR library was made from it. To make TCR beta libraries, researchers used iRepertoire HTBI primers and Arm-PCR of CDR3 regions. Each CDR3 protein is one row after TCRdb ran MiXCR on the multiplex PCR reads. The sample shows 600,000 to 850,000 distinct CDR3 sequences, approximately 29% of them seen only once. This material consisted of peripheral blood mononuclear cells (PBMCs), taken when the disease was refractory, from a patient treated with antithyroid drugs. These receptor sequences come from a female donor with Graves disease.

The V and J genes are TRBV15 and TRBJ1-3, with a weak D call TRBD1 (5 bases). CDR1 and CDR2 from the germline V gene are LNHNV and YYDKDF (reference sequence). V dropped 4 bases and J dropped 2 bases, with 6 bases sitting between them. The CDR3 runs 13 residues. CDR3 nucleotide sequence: TGTGCCACCAGCACAGGGACTGGAAACACCATATATTTT. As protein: CATSTGTGNTIYF.

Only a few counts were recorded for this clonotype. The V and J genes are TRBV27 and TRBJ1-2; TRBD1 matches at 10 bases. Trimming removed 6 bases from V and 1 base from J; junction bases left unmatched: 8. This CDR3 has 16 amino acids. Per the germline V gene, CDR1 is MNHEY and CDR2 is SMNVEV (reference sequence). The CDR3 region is CASSLNRDRGNYGYTF. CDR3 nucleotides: TGTGCCAGCAGCCTCAACCGGGACAGGGGTAACTATGGCTACACCTTC.

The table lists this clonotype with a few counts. CDR3 residues: CASSGGRNTEAFF. Here the CDR3 DNA reads TGTGCCAGCAGCGGGGGCAGGAACACTGAAGCTTTCTTT. The rearrangement joins TRBV27 to TRBJ1-1, with D tentatively TRBD1 (6 bases). Germline V CDR1 and CDR2: MNHEY, SMNVEV (reference sequence). This CDR3 has 13 amino acids. Deletions cut 6 bases from V and 1 base from J, with 9 bases between.

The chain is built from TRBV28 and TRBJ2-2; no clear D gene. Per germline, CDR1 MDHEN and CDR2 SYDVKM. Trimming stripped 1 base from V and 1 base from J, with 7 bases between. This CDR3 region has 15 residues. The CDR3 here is CASSLLIGNTGELFF. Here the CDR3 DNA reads TGTGCCAGCAGTTTATTAATCGGGAACACCGGGGAGCTGTTTTTT.